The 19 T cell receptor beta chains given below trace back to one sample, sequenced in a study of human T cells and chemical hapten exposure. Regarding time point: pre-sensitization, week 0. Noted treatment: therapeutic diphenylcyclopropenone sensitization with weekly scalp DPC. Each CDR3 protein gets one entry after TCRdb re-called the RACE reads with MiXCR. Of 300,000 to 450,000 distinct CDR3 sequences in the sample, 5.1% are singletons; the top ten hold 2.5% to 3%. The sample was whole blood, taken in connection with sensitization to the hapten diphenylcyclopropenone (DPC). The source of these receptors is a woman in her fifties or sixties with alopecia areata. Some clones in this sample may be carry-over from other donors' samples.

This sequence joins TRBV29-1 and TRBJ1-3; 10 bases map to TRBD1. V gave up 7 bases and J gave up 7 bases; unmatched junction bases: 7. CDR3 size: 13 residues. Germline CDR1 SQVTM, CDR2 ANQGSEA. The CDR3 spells CSAVPGQGNTIYF. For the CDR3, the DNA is TGCAGCGCCGTCCCGGGACAGGGGAACACCATATATTTT.

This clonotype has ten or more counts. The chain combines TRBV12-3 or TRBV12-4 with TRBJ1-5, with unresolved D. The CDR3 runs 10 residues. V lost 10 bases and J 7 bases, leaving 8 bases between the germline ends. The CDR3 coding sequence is TGTGCCAAAGGCCAGCAGCCCCAGCATTTT. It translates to CAKGQQPQHF.

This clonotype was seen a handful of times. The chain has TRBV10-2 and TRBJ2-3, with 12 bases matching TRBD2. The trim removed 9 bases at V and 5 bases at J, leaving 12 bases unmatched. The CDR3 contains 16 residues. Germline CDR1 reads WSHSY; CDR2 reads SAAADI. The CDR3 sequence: CASLHRLAGVRDTQYF. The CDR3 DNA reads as TGCGCCAGTCTCCACCGACTAGCGGGAGTGAGAGATACGCAGTATTTT.

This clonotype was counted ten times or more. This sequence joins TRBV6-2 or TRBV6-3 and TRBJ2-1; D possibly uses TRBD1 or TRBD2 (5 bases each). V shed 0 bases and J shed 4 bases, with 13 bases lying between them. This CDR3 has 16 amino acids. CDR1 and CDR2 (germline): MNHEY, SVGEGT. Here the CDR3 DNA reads TGTGCCAGCAGTTACTCGAGGGACCCTCCTTACAATGAGCAGTTCTTC. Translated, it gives CASSYSRDPPYNEQFF.

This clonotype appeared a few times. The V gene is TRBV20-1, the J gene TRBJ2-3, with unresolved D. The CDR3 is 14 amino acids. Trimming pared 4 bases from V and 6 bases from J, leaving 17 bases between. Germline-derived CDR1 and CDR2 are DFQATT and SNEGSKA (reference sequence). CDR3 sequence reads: CSANGPPETDTQYF. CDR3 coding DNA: TGCAGTGCTAACGGTCCCCCGGAGACCGATACGCAGTATTTT.

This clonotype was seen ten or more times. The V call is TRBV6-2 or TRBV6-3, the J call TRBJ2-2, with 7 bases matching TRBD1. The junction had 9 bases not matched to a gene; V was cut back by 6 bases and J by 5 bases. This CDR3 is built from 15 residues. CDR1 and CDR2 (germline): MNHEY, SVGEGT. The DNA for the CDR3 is TGTGCCAGCAGGCACCAGGGGGTCAGGACCGGGGAGCTGTTTTTT. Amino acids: CASRHQGVRTGELFF.

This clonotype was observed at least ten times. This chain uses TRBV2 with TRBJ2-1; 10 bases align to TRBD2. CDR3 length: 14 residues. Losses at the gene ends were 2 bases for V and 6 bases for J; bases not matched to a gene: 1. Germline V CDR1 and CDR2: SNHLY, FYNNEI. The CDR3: CASSELAGANEQFF. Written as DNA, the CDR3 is TGTGCCAGCAGTGAACTAGCGGGGGCCAATGAGCAGTTCTTC.

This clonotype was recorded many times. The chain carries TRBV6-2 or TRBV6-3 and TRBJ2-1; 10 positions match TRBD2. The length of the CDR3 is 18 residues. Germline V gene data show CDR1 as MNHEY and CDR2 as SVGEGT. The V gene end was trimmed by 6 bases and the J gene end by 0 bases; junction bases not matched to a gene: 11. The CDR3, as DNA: TGTGCCAGCAGGCTCCTAGTAGCGGGAGGCCGCTCCTACAATGAGCAGTTCTTC. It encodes CASRLLVAGGRSYNEQFF.

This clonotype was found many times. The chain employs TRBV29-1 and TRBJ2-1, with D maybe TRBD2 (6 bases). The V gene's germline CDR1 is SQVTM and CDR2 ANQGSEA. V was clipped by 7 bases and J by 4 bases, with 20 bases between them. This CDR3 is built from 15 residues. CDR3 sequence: CSALKGRDVYNEQFF. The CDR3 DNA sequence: TGCAGCGCCCTAAAGGGGCGGGATGTATACAATGAGCAGTTCTTC.

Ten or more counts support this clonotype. CDR3 sequence reads: CASSSPWTSGSRGQETQYF. CDR3 nucleotides: TGTGCCAGCAGTTCCCCATGGACTAGCGGGAGTAGGGGCCAAGAGACCCAGTACTTC. The rearrangement links TRBV28 to TRBJ2-5, with 13 bases that match TRBD2. Germline V gene data show CDR1 as MDHEN and CDR2 as SYDVKM. With 4 bases clipped from V and 1 base from J, the junction kept 12 bases outside the gene matches. The CDR3 consists of 19 residues.

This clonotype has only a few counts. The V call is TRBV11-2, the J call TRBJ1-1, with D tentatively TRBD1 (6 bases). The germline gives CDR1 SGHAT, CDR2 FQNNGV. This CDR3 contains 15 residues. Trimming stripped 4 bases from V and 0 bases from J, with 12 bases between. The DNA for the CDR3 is TGTGCCAGCAGCTCCGGACAGTCCATGAACACTGAAGCTTTCTTT. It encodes CASSSGQSMNTEAFF.

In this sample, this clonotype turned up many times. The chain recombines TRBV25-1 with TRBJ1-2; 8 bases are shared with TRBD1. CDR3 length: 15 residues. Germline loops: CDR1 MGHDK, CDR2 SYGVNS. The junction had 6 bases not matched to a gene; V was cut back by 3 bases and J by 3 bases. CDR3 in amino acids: CASSDLETGDYGYTF. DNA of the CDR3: TGTGCCAGCAGTGATCTCGAGACAGGGGACTATGGCTACACCTTC.

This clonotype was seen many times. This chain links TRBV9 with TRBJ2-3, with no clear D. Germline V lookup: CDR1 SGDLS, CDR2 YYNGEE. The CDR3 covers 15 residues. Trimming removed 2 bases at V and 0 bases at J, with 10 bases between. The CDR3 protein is CASSVGQASTDTQYF. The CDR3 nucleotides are TGTGCCAGCAGCGTTGGGCAGGCAAGCACAGATACGCAGTATTTT.

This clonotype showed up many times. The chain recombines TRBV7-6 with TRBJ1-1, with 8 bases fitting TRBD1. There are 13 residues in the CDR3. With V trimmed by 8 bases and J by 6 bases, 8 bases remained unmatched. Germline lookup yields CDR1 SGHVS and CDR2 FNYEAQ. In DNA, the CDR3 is TGTGCCAGCTCGGACAGGGACTACGCTGAAGCTTTCTTT. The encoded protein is CASSDRDYAEAFF. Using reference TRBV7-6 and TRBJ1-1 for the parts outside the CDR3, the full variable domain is GAGVSQSPRYKVTKRGQDVALRCDPISGHVSLYWYRQALGQGPEFLTYFNYEAQQDKSGLPNDRFSAERPEGSISTLTIQRTEQRDSAMYRCASSDRDYAEAFFGQGTRLTVV.

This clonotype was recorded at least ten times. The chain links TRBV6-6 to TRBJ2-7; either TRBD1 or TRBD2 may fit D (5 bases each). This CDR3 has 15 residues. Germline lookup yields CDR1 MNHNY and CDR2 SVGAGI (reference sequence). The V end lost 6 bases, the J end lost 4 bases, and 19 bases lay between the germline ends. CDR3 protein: CASSPPGRGGYEQYF. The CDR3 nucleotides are TGTGCCAGCAGCCCTCCTGGCCGGGGCGGGTACGAGCAGTACTTC.

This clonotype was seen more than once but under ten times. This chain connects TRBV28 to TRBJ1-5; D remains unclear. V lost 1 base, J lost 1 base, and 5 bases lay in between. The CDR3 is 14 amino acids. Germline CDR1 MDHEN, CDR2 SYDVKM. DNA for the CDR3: TGTGCCAGCAGTTTATCCCAGAGCAATCAGCCCCAGCATTTT. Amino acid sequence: CASSLSQSNQPQHF.

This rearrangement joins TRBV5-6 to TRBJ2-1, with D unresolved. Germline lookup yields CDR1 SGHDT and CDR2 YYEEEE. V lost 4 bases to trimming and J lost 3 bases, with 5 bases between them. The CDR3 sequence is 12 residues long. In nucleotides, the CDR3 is TGTGCCAGCAGCATAAACTACAATGAGCAGTTCTTC. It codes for CASSINYNEQFF.

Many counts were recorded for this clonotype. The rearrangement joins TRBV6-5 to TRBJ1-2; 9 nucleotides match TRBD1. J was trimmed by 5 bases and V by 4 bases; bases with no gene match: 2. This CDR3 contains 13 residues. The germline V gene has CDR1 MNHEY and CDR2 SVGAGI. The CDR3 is CASSLDRGYGYTF. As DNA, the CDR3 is TGTGCCAGCAGTTTGGACAGGGGATATGGCTACACCTTC.

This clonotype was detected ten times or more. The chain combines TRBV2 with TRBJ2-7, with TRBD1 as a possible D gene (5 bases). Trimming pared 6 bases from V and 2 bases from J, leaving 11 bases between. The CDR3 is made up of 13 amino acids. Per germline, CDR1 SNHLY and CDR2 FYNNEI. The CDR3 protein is CASSRAPAYEQYF. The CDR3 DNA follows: TGTGCCAGCAGCAGGGCTCCCGCCTACGAGCAGTACTTC.